This TCR beta chain was documented in a study of blood T cell repertoires in COVID-19 (dated by TCRdb to about 2020). As for the study more broadly: Samples covering the acute and convalescent phases of COVID-19 were provided by collaborators in the United States, Italy and Spain. The prospective study material was composed of cDNA or gDNA derived from T cells, B-cell-depleted T cells, or PBMCs. The dataset comprised deeply sampled blood TCRbeta repertoires from subjects exposed to, actively infected with, or recovered from COVID-19. A freely available public database, intended as a resource for researchers studying the immune response to SARS-CoV-2, is where the repertoires were released. The samples were drawn from the first 160 participants of the ongoing ImmuneRACE study and from 1,254 subjects provided by 6 global collaborators. The sample metadata nearly always contained a de-identified subject ID, COVID-19 status, age in years and sex. Where HLA class I and class II types were available, the types were taken from metadata supplied by the sample provider, not from assay-based typing.

Comments on this clone: The specificity of this receptor is unknown. The sample holds no much larger clone one base away, and base qualities are not on file.

The immunoSEQ Assay, a bias-controlled multiplex PCR, was used to amplify TCRbeta CDR3 regions from genomic DNA. Concerning the study's data processing: The number of nucleated cells in each sample was estimated from the amplification of reference gene primers within the assay. To quantify the absolute abundance of each unique TCRbeta CDR3 rearrangement, sequence reads were collapsed and filtered. For each sample, productive Simpson clonality was calculated as the square root of Simpson's diversity index over productive rearrangements. Not all clones reach the TCRdb copy of this immuneACCESS table, which keeps in-frame sequences only. Checked studies attribute under half of the gap to unresolved V genes and leave the rest unexplained. The V and J calls and clone size were taken over from that table, and D and trimming were inferred from the DNA. This sample has about 63,000 clones in its table, and around 80% of those were observed once. Over 25% of the sample belongs to the ten largest clones.

Collaborating institutions collected whole blood in K2EDTA tubes following their own protocols. Collaborator samples were shipped for TCRbeta analysis as frozen whole blood, isolated PBMCs, or DNA extracted from either sample type. The germline V gene (reference sequence) provides CDR1 LNHDA and CDR2 SQIVND. The CDR3, cysteine through phenylalanine, is 16 amino acids long. Here the CDR3 DNA is all that survives: 48 bases in frame from base 1. The junction carries 15 bases between V and J, which are trimmed by 6 bases and 0 bases respectively. The paper as a whole reports these results and caveats: The amount of clinical and demographic metadata varied by source and participant and was provided uncurated.

The chain uses TRBV19 and TRBJ1-3; tentative D gene TRBD1, with 6 bases matching. This sequence was found in a human donor in a cohort sampled during active COVID-19. Sequencing input: peripheral blood. The CDR3 reads CASRVGDKNSGNTIYF. DNA sequence: TGTGCCAGTAGGGTCGGGGACAAGAACTCTGGAAACACCATATATTTT. The CDR3, completed at both ends by the reference TRBV19 and TRBJ1-3 genes, gives the full variable domain DGGITQSPKYLFRKEGQNVTLSCEQNLNHDAMYWYRQDPGQGLRLIYYSQIVNDFQKGDIAEGYSVSREKKESFPLTVTSAQKNPTAFYLCASRVGDKNSGNTIYFGEGSWLTVV.